The present entry profiles one T cell receptor beta chain with its context. The target antigen is unknown. Primers: 60 Vbeta forward and 13 Jbeta reverse. Some clones are missing from TCRdb's copy, which holds only in-frame ones; the method was immunoSEQ multiplex PCR. The sample shows about 130,000 clones, 65% to 90% of them seen only once. These data are taken from a study of cytomegalovirus exposure and HLA in healthy donors. At the level of the study: Drawn from HLA-typed donors, about 82 million unique TCRs were held in an early data release.

Each donor was nominally healthy when sampled (though unrecorded immune exposures were likely). General study points: When a later analysis compared HLA-associated TCR beta chains with equally common others, the HLA-associated chains turned out to be more clonally expanded and to have lower generation probabilities.

Germline V gene lookup returns CDR1 SGHDT and CDR2 YYEEEE. V lost 4 bases and J lost 5; bases outside the gene matches: 8. The CDR3 covers 15 residues. This clonotype originated in a girl aged 2-15 years in good health and CMV-seronegative. The material sequenced was PBMCs. The rearrangement uses TRBV5-6 and TRBJ2-1, with 8 bases aligning to TRBD2. As DNA, the CDR3 is TGTGCCAGCAGCGGAACGGCGGGGGGTCACAATGAGCAGTTCTTC. It translates to CASSGTAGGHNEQFF.